This T cell receptor beta chain originates from a study of T-cell memory formation after mild COVID-19. Study-wide background: TCR clusters showed largely donor specificity. General observations from the study: Whereas later expanders leaned CD4+, clones contracting day 15 to 85 showed a balanced CD4/CD8 makeup. There were some responding clones in pre-infection memory, which suggested that cross-reactive memory had joined. Contracting CD4+ clones were located mainly in CM and EM, and CD8+ clones in EMRA.

Using its own MiXCR run on the 5' RACE reads, TCRdb lists one record per CDR3 protein. This table has roughly 150,000 distinct CDR3 sequences, about 14% appearing once. V was shortened by 2 bases and J by 5 bases, with 13 bases between the two germline ends. Germline V gene lookup returns CDR1 SNHLY and CDR2 FYNNEI. The CDR3 is made up of 14 amino acids. As to this clonotype: Its matching antigen is unknown.

Sequencing used PBMCs or a T cell subset sorted from them (not recorded which). The TCR comes from an adult woman who had mild COVID-19 (a few samples of this study predate the infection). Cell type and time point are not known. The V gene is TRBV2, the J gene TRBJ2-7, with TRBD1 as a possible D gene (5 bases). DNA of the CDR3: TGTGCCAGCAGTGAAAGGCAGGGTCGGAACGAGCAGTACTTC. It specifies CASSERQGRNEQYF.